This section outlines one T cell receptor beta chain sequence together with its context. Its specificity is unknown. The sample comes from a study of shared clonotypes between healthy human individuals. Study-wide findings and caveats: Sequencing depth was expected to affect clonotype sharing among donors.

Using immunoSEQ multiplex PCR, the repertoire was profiled, and TCRdb retains in-frame clones only, with some absent. Of 500,000 or so clones listed, 95% to 97% were seen once; the top ten hold 0.05% to 0.08%. This CDR3 has 14 residues. V was clipped by 0 bases and J by 5 bases, with 11 bases between them. Germline CDR1 is MNHEY and CDR2 is SVGAGI. This sequence originates from a woman in her twenties or thirties in good health. The chain has TRBV6-5 and TRBJ2-7; a weak D match, TRBD1 (5 bases). Sequencing input: naive CD4+ T cells sorted from blood. Subset reported: CD45RA+ positively selected. Here the CDR3 reads CASSYSSRVHEQYF. As DNA, the CDR3 is TGTGCCAGCAGTTACTCATCCAGGGTCCACGAGCAGTACTTC.